This T cell receptor (beta chain) is from a study of graft-versus-host responses after intestinal transplantation. Overall study results and limits: High graft-versus-host to host-versus-graft clonal ratios were seen in allografts of patients with graft-donor T cell macrochimerism. GvH clones detected in recipient marrow included some appearing first in ileum or blood.

Clones were sequenced by immunoSEQ multiplex PCR, and TCRdb holds only the in-frame ones, with some missing. Among over 10,000 clones listed, roughly 83% were seen once. Note on this clone: What it recognizes is unknown.

Losses at the gene ends were 8 bases for V and 14 bases for J; bases not matched to a gene: 19. Germline V lookup: CDR1 MNHNS, CDR2 SASEGT. This CDR3 spans 14 amino acids. This sample comprised PBMCs, obtained approximately 320 days after intestinal transplant. The TCR was taken from a human patient who received an intestinal transplant, so some T cells may come from the graft donor. The V and J genes are TRBV6-1 and TRBJ1-1; 8 bases are a match to TRBD1. This CDR3 is CASRQGQLEKQGFF. The CDR3 DNA reads as TGTGCCAGCCGACAGGGGCAGCTCGAAAAACAGGGCTTCTTT.